A single sample gave rise to the 26 T cell receptor beta chains below, sequenced in a study of OX40 agonist ivuxolimab in advanced cancers. TCRdb's copy holds only in-frame clones and misses some; the assay was immunoSEQ multiplex PCR. The data contain about 30,000 clones, about 80% of them seen just once; the ten biggest clones take up approximately 24%. The material was CD4+ or CD8+ T cells sorted from blood, obtained in a trial of the OX40 agonist ivuxolimab. All receptors derive from an adult with an advanced solid tumor such as melanoma, head and neck, liver or kidney cancer.

The chain recombines TRBV6-5 with TRBJ1-4; D is unresolved. V was pared by 3 bases and J by 5 bases, with 7 bases between. From germline, CDR1 is MNHEY and CDR2 SVGAGI. This CDR3 has 13 amino acids. The CDR3 is CASSYDKNEKLFF. CDR3 nucleotide sequence: TGTGCCAGCAGTTATGATAAAAATGAAAAACTGTTTTTT.

This clone appeared a single time. V and J are TRBV21-1 and TRBJ2-5; TRBD1 was called by the table and not checked on the DNA. TRBV21-1 is listed as a pseudogene. CDR3 length: 15 amino acids. The CDR3 region is CASSPGAGGQETQYF. Here the CDR3 DNA reads TGTGCCAGCAGCCCCGGGGCGGGTGGACAGGAGACCCAGTACTTC.

V and J are TRBV10-3 and TRBJ2-7, with 9 bases matching TRBD1. CDR3 size: 14 residues. Germline V gives CDR1 ENHRY, CDR2 SYGVKD. The J segment lost 6 bases and the V segment lost 5 bases, leaving 8 bases of the junction unmatched. CDR3 region: CAISPGQGVIEQYF. In nucleotides, the CDR3 is TGTGCCATCAGTCCGGGACAGGGTGTGATCGAGCAGTACTTC.

The gene calls are TRBV30 and TRBJ1-2; 7 bases match TRBD1. J gave up 7 bases and V 4 bases, and 6 bases lay outside the gene matches. CDR3 length: 12 amino acids. Germline V gene sequence: CDR1 GTSNPN, CDR2 SVGIG (reference sequence). The CDR3 is CAWNGGGGGYTF. The CDR3, as DNA: TGTGCCTGGAATGGAGGGGGCGGTGGCTACACCTTC.

The genes are TRBV5-4 and TRBJ2-5; D ambiguous. The CDR3 is made up of 18 amino acids. V gave up 0 bases and J gave up 2 bases, with 20 bases separating them. Germline V lookup: CDR1 SGHNT, CDR2 YYREEE (reference sequence). The CDR3 region has the DNA TGTGCCAGCAGCTTGGTAGTTGGATCTCGGATCTCGCAAGAGACCCAGTACTTC. It translates to CASSLVVGSRISQETQYF.

The chain combines TRBV27 with TRBJ2-3, with 11 nucleotides matching TRBD2. V lost 11 bases and J lost 2; bases outside the gene matches: 15. Per germline, CDR1 MNHEY and CDR2 SMNVEV (reference sequence). The CDR3 totals 17 residues. The CDR3 DNA follows: TGTGCCCCACCCCCCACTAGCGGGGGAACCACCACAGATACGCAGTATTTT. Protein: CAPPPTSGGTTTDTQYF.

This chain connects TRBV15 to TRBJ2-1, with D maybe TRBD1 (6 bases). The CDR3 sequence is 14 residues long. V lost 3 bases and J lost 4, with 10 bases in between. Germline V CDR1 and CDR2: LNHNV, YYDKDF (reference sequence). This chain's CDR3 is CATSRDSIYNEQFF. The CDR3 nucleotides are TGTGCCACCAGCAGGGACAGCATTTACAATGAGCAGTTCTTC.

The V gene is TRBV2, the J gene TRBJ2-5, with 8 bases identical to TRBD2. CDR1 and CDR2 from the germline V gene are SNHLY and FYNNEI. Losses at the gene ends were 6 bases for V and 3 bases for J; bases not matched to a gene: 6. The CDR3 contains 14 residues. DNA of the CDR3: TGTGCCAGCAGGCCACTAGCGGAAAAAGAGACCCAGTACTTC. Translated: CASRPLAEKETQYF. Supplemented by reference TRBV2 and TRBJ2-5, the full variable domain reads EPEVTQTPSHQVTQMGQEVILRCVPISNHLYFYWYRQILGQKVEFLVSFYNNEISEKSEIFDDQFSVERPDGSNFTLKIRSTKLEDSAMYFCASRPLAEKETQYFGPGTRLLVL.

This clone was picked up one time. The chain combines TRBV19 with TRBJ2-3, with a possible D match to TRBD2 (6 bases). The V gene's germline CDR1 is LNHDA and CDR2 SQIVND (reference sequence). There are 13 residues in the CDR3. The V end lost 6 bases, the J end lost 4 bases, and 11 bases lay between the germline ends. The CDR3 is CASSRGSADTQYF. For the CDR3, the DNA is TGTGCCAGTAGCCGGGGGAGCGCAGATACGCAGTATTTT.

This rearrangement joins TRBV18 to TRBJ2-1; 8 nucleotides line up with TRBD1. The V gene's germline CDR1 is KGHSH and CDR2 LQKENI. This CDR3 region has 13 residues. J was trimmed by 5 bases and V by 6 bases; bases with no gene match: 3. This CDR3 reads CASSTTGDNEQFF. The CDR3 DNA reads TGTGCCAGCTCGACGACAGGGGACAATGAGCAGTTCTTC.

This clone was seen only once. The chain has TRBV14 and TRBJ2-2; D perhaps matches TRBD1 (6 bases). CDR1 is SGHDN, CDR2 FVKESK, per germline. The CDR3 length is 15 residues. V was clipped by 1 base and J by 3 bases, with 9 bases between them. The CDR3 region has the DNA TGTGCCAGCAGCCAAGGGACAGCCTACACCGGGGAGCTGTTTTTT. Encoded protein: CASSQGTAYTGELFF.

V is TRBV19 and J is TRBJ1-6, with no clear D. Germline loops: CDR1 LNHDA, CDR2 SQIVND (reference sequence). CDR3 length: 17 residues. The germline V and J ends were trimmed by 3 bases and 6 bases, with 18 bases remaining between them. This CDR3 is CASSIPPFQSRNSPLHF. DNA for the CDR3: TGTGCCAGTAGTATTCCGCCGTTTCAGTCGCGTAATTCACCCCTCCACTTT.

The DNA for the CDR3 is TGCGCCAGCAGCCAGAGCCCAGGGGGCTGGGGTGAAAAACTGTTTTTT. Protein sequence: CASSQSPGGWGEKLFF. The chain joins TRBV4-1 to TRBJ1-4; TRBD1 matches 8 bases. Trimming removed 3 bases from V and 7 bases from J; junction bases left unmatched: 10. This CDR3 has 16 residues. Germline CDR1 reads MGHRA; CDR2 reads YSYEKL.

In DNA, the CDR3 is TGTGCCACCAGCAGAGGGGACCCGCCGAGACTCGAGCAGTACTTC. This encodes CATSRGDPPRLEQYF. The rearrangement links TRBV15 to TRBJ2-7; D is perhaps TRBD1 or TRBD2 (5 bases each). This CDR3 has 15 amino acids. The V end lost 1 base, the J end lost 6 bases, and 16 bases lay between the germline ends. Germline-derived CDR1 and CDR2 are LNHNV and YYDKDF (reference sequence).

The rearrangement links TRBV5-4 to TRBJ2-2; D is perhaps TRBD2 (7 bases). Germline V gene lookup returns CDR1 SGHNT and CDR2 YYREEE (reference sequence). The CDR3 runs 14 residues. The ends were cut back, 4 bases at V and 6 bases at J, with 13 bases in the middle. CDR3 sequence reads: CASSPGGTPGELFF. The DNA for the CDR3 is TGTGCCAGCAGCCCCGGGGGGACACCCGGGGAGCTGTTTTTT.

This clone showed up just a few times. The chain is built from TRBV18 and TRBJ2-3; D is perhaps TRBD1 (6 bases). V was pared by 2 bases and J by 4 bases, with 13 bases between. The germline CDR1 and CDR2 sequences are KGHSH and LQKENI. The CDR3 spans 15 residues. Here the CDR3 DNA reads TGTGCCAGCTCACCAAGGCCAGGGGCCCCAGATACGCAGTATTTT. This translates into CASSPRPGAPDTQYF.

This clone came up a few times. This chain connects TRBV5-1 to TRBJ1-1; possibly TRBD1 for D (5 bases). This CDR3 has 14 residues. Germline V gene sequence: CDR1 SGHRS, CDR2 YFSETQ. The germline V and J ends were trimmed by 1 base and 0 bases, with 7 bases remaining between them. The CDR3 DNA reads TGCGCCAGCAGCTTGATGGGACTGAACACTGAAGCTTTCTTT. Translation gives CASSLMGLNTEAFF.

V usage is TRBV30 and J usage is TRBJ1-1; no clear D gene. Germline lookup yields CDR1 GTSNPN and CDR2 SVGIG (reference sequence). V was trimmed by 7 bases and J by 2 bases, leaving 11 bases between them. CDR3 size: 12 residues. The CDR3 reads CASHRPNTEAFF. The CDR3 DNA reads TGTGCCTCCCACCGCCCTAACACTGAAGCTTTCTTT. Looking up the rest from reference TRBV30 and TRBJ1-1 gives the full variable domain: SQTIHQWPATLVQPVGSPLSLECTVEGTSNPNLYWYRQAAGRGLQLLFYSVGIGQISSEVPQNLSASRPQDRQFILSSKKLLLSDSGFYLCASHRPNTEAFFGQGTRLTVV.

This clone was seen just once. The chain is built from TRBV5-1 and TRBJ2-5; D unclear. Germline V gene sequence: CDR1 SGHRS, CDR2 YFSETQ. The length of the CDR3 is 13 residues. V lost 1 base to trimming and J lost 1 base, with 5 bases between them. The CDR3 loop is CASSLYGQETQYF. Written as DNA, the CDR3 is TGCGCCAGCAGCTTGTACGGCCAAGAGACCCAGTACTTC.

The genes are TRBV29-1 and TRBJ1-1; 8 bases agree with TRBD1. CDR3 length: 11 amino acids. Germline assignment: CDR1 SQVTM and CDR2 ANQGSEA. V gave up 6 bases and J gave up 5 bases; unmatched junction bases: 2. CDR3 residues: CSVDRGTEAFF. DNA of the CDR3: TGCAGCGTCGACAGGGGAACTGAAGCTTTCTTT.

This sequence joins TRBV5-6 and TRBJ1-1, with 9 bases aligning to TRBD1. J gave up 5 bases and V 3 bases, and 5 bases lay outside the gene matches. Germline values: CDR1 SGHDT, CDR2 YYEEEE. This CDR3 has 14 amino acids. CDR3 loop: CASSSTGGGTEAFF. In nucleotides, the CDR3 is TGTGCCAGCAGCTCGACAGGGGGAGGGACTGAAGCTTTCTTT. The variable domain in full, completed from reference TRBV5-6 and TRBJ1-1, reads DAGVTQSPTHLIKTRGQQVTLRCSPKSGHDTVSWYQQALGQGPQFIFQYYEEEERQRGNFPDRFSGHQFPNYSSELNVNALLLGDSALYLCASSSTGGGTEAFFGQGTRLTVV.

The chain joins TRBV5-6 to TRBJ2-1, with D perhaps TRBD2 (6 bases). Between the trimmed V and J ends, which lost 4 bases and 5 bases, there was a span of 19 bases. This CDR3 has 16 residues. Germline V lookup: CDR1 SGHDT, CDR2 YYEEEE. The CDR3, as DNA: TGTGCCAGCAGCGCAATACAGGAGGGGCAAGACAATGAGCAGTTCTTC. Protein: CASSAIQEGQDNEQFF.

The rearrangement joins TRBV19 to TRBJ2-5, with 8 bases fitting TRBD2. After removal of 3 bases from V and 5 bases from J, the junction contained 11 bases not matched to a gene. CDR1 and CDR2 from the germline V gene are LNHDA and SQIVND (reference sequence). The CDR3 sequence is 16 residues long. This CDR3 is CASSIGAGGAGETQYF. CDR3 sequence (DNA): TGTGCCAGTAGTATCGGCGCCGGGGGGGCCGGGGAGACCCAGTACTTC.

V gene TRBV7-9 combines with J gene TRBJ1-5; a weak D match, TRBD1 (5 bases). The CDR3 runs to 13 residues. Trimming cost V 5 bases and J 4 bases, with 9 bases left between them. CDR1 and CDR2 from the germline V gene are SEHNR and FQNEAQ (reference sequence). The CDR3 loop is CASSRDGNQPQHF. Written as DNA, the CDR3 is TGTGCCAGCAGCCGGGACGGAAATCAGCCCCAGCATTTT.

The chain carries TRBV9 and TRBJ2-3; 7 nucleotides match TRBD1. Germline V gene data show CDR1 as SGDLS and CDR2 as YYNGEE. The CDR3 is made up of 14 amino acids. The V and J ends lost 3 bases and 3 bases, in that order; junction bases with no gene match: 4. CDR3 in amino acids: CASSEQQGTDTQYF. The CDR3, as DNA: TGTGCCAGCAGCGAGCAACAGGGGACAGATACGCAGTATTTT.

V gene TRBV5-1 combines with J gene TRBJ2-3; 7 positions agree with TRBD1. Germline V CDR1 and CDR2: SGHRS, YFSETQ. This CDR3 contains 15 residues. Unmatched junction bases numbered 6, after V lost 4 bases and J lost 1 base. The CDR3 here is CASSVNRGGTDTQYF. CDR3 bases: TGCGCCAGCAGCGTGAACAGGGGCGGCACAGATACGCAGTATTTT. Using reference TRBV5-1 and TRBJ2-3 for the parts outside the CDR3, the full variable domain is KAGVTQTPRYLIKTRGQQVTLSCSPISGHRSVSWYQQTPGQGLQFLFEYFSETQRNKGNFPGRFSGRQFSNSRSEMNVSTLELGDSALYLCASSVNRGGTDTQYFGPGTRLTVL.